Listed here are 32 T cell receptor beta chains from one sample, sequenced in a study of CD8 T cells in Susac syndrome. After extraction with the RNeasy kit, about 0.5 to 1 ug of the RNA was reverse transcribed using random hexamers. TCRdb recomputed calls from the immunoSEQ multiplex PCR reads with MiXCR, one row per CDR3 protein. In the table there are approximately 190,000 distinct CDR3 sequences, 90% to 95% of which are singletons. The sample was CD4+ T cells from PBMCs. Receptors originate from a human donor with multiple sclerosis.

The CDR3, as DNA: TGTGCCAGTAGTGTCCCCGGGACGGTCAATGAGCAGTTCTTC. It specifies CASSVPGTVNEQFF. J is TRBJ2-1 and V is TRBV19; either TRBD1 or TRBD2 may supply D (5 bases each). Germline V gene data show CDR1 as LNHDA and CDR2 as SQIVND (reference sequence). CDR3 length equals 14 residues. V lost 5 bases and J lost 6, with 14 bases in between.

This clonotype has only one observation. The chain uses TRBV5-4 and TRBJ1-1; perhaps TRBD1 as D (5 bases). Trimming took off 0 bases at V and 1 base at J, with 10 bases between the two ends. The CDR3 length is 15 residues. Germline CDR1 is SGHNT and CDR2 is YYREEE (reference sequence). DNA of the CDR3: TGTGCCAGCAGCTTGGCTCAGACAGCGAACACTGAAGCTTTCTTT. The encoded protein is CASSLAQTANTEAFF.

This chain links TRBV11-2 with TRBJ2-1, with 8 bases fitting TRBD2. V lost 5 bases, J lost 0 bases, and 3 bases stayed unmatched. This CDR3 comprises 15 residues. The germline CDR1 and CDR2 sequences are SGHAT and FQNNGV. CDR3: CASSPREGSYNEQFF. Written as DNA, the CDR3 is TGTGCCAGCAGCCCACGGGAGGGCTCCTACAATGAGCAGTTCTTC.

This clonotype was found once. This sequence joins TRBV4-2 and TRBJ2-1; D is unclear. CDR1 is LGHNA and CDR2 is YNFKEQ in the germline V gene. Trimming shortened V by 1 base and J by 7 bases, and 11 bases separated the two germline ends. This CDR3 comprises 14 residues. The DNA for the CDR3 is TGTGCCAGCAGCCAAGGGGGTGACCGAAATGAGCAGTTCTTC. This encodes CASSQGGDRNEQFF.

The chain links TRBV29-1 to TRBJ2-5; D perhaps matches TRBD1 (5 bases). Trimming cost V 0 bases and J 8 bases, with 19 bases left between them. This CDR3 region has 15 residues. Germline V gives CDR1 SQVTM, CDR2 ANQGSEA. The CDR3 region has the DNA TGCAGCGTTGAAGAGATCGCAGGGTCTCGCGGTACCCAGTACTTC. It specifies CSVEEIAGSRGTQYF.

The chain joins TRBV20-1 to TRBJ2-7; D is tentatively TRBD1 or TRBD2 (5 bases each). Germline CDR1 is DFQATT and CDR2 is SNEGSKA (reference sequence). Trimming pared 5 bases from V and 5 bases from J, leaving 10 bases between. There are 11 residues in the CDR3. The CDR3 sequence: CSAGDPHEQYF. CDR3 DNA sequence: TGCAGTGCTGGGGACCCCCACGAGCAGTACTTC.

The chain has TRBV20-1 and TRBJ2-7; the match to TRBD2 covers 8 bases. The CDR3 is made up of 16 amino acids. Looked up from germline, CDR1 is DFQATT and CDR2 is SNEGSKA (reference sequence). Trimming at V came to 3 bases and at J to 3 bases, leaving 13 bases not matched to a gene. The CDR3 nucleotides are TGCAGTGCTAGTTCCGCCCAAACTAGCGGACACTACGAGCAGTACTTC. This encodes CSASSAQTSGHYEQYF.

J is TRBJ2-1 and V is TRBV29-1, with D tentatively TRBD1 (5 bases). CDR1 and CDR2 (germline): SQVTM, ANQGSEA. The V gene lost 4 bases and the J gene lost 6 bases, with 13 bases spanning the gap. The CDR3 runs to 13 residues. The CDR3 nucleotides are TGCAGCGTTGCTCCCCGACAGAGCAATGAGCAGTTCTTC. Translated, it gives CSVAPRQSNEQFF.

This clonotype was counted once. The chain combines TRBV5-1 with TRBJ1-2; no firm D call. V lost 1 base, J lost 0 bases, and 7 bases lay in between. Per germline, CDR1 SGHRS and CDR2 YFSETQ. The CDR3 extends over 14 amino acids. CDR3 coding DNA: TGCGCCAGCAGCTTGACAGCCTCTAACTATGGCTACACCTTC. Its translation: CASSLTASNYGYTF.

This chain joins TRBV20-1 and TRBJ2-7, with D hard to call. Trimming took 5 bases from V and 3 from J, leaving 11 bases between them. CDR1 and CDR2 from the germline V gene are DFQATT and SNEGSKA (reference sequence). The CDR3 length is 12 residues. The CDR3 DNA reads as TGCAGTGCTGCTCCCGACGGCTACGAGCAGTACTTC. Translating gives CSAAPDGYEQYF.

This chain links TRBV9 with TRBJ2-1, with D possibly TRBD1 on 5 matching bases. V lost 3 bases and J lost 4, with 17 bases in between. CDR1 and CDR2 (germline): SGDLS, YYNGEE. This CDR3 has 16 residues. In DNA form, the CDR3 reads TGTGCCAGCAGCGCCAGGGCTAACACGTTATACAATGAGCAGTTCTTC. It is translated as CASSARANTLYNEQFF.

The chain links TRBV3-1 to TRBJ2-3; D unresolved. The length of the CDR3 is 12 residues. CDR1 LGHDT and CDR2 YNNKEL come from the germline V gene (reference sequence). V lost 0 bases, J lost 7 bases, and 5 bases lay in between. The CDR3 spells CASSQDRNTQYF. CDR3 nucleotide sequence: TGTGCCAGCAGCCAAGATCGTAATACGCAGTATTTT.

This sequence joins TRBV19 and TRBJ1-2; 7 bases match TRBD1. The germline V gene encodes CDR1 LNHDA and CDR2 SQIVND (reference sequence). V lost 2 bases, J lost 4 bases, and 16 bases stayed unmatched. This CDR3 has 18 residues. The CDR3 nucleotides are TGTGCCAGTAGTATAACCCCCGGGACAGAACCTCGAATCTATGGCTACACCTTC. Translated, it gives CASSITPGTEPRIYGYTF.

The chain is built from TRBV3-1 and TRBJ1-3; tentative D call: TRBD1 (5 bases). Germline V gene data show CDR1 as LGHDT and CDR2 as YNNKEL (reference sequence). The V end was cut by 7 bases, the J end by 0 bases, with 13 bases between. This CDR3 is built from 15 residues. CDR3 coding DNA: TGTGCCAGCACCCCCAGGGCAGACTCTGGAAACACCATATATTTT. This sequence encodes CASTPRADSGNTIYF.

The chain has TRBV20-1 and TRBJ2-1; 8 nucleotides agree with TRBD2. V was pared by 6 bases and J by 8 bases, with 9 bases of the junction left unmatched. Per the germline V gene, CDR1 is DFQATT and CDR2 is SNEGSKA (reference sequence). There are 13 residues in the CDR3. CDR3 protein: CSAPRGTRDEQFF. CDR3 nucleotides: TGCAGTGCCCCAAGGGGGACTAGGGATGAGCAGTTCTTC.

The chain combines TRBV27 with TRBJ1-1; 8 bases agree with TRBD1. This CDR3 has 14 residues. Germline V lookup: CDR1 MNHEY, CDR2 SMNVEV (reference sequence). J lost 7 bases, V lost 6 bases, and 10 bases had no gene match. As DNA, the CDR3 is TGTGCCAGCAGGGAGGACAGGGCCTCGGGTGAAGCTTTCTTT. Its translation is CASREDRASGEAFF.

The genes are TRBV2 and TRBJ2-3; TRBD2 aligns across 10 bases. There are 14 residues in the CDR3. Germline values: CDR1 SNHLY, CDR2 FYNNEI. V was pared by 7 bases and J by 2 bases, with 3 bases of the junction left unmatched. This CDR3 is CASTGTSVTDTQYF. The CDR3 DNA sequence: TGTGCCAGCACTGGGACTAGCGTCACAGATACGCAGTATTTT.

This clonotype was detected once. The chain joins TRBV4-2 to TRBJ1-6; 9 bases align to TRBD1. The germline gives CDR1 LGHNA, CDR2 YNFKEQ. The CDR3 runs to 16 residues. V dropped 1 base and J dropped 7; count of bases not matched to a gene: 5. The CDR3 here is CASSQVTGGRNSPLHF. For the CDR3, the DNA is TGTGCCAGCAGCCAAGTTACAGGGGGCCGGAATTCACCCCTCCACTTT.

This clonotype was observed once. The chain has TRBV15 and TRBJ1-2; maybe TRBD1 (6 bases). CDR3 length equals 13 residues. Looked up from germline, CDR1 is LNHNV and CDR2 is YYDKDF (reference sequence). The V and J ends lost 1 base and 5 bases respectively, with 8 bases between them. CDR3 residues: CATSRGDTYGYTF. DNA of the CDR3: TGTGCCACCAGCAGAGGGGACACTTATGGCTACACCTTC.

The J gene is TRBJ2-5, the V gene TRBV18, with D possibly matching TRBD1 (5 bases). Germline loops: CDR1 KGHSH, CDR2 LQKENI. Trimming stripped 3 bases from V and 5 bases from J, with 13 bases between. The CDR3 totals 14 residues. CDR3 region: CASSPRQGIETQYF. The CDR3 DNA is TGTGCCAGCTCACCTCGGCAGGGAATCGAGACCCAGTACTTC.

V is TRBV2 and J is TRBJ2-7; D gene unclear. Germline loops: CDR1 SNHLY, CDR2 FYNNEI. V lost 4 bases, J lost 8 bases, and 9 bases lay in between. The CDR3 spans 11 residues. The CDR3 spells CASSADRKQYF. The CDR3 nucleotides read TGTGCCAGCAGTGCAGACCGCAAGCAGTACTTC.

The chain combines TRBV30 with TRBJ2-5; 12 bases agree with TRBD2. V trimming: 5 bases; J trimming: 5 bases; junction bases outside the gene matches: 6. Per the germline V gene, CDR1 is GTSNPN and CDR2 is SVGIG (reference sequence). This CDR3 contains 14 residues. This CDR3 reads CAWGRLAGVETQYF. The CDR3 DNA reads TGTGCCTGGGGAAGACTAGCGGGGGTGGAGACCCAGTACTTC. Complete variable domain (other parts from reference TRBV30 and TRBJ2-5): SQTIHQWPATLVQPVGSPLSLECTVEGTSNPNLYWYRQAAGRGLQLLFYSVGIGQISSEVPQNLSASRPQDRQFILSSKKLLLSDSGFYLCAWGRLAGVETQYFGPGTRLLVL.

CDR3 amino acids: CSAGGQMNTEAFF. As DNA, the CDR3 is TGCAGCGCCGGGGGACAGATGAACACTGAAGCTTTCTTT. The chain combines TRBV29-1 with TRBJ1-1, with 7 bases lining up with TRBD1. The CDR3 contains 13 residues. Germline CDR1 and CDR2: SQVTM and ANQGSEA. The V gene end was trimmed by 7 bases and the J gene end by 0 bases; junction bases not matched to a gene: 5.

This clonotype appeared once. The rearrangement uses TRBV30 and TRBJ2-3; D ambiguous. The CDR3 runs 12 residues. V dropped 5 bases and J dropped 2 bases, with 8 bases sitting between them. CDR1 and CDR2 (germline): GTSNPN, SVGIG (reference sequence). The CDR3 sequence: CAWAPYTDTQYF. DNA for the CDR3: TGTGCCTGGGCGCCCTACACAGATACGCAGTATTTT.

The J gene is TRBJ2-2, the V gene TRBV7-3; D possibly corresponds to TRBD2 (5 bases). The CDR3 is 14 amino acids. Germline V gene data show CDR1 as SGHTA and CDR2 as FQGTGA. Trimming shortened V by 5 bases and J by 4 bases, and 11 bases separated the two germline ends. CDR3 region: CASSAFRGTGELFF. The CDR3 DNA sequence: TGTGCCAGCAGCGCATTCCGGGGCACCGGGGAGCTGTTTTTT.

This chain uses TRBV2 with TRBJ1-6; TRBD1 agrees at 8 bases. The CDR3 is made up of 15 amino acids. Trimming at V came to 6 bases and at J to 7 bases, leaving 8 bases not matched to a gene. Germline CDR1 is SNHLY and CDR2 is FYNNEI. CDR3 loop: CASRAGTGSNSPLHF. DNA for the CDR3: TGTGCCAGCAGAGCCGGGACAGGATCAAATTCACCCCTCCACTTT.

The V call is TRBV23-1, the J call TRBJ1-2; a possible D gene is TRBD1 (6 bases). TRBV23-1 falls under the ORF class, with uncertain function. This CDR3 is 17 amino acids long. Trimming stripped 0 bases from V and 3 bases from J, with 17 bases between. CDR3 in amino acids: CASSQSERGGTYYGYTF. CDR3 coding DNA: TGCGCCAGCAGTCAATCTGAGAGGGGGGGAACCTACTATGGCTACACCTTC.

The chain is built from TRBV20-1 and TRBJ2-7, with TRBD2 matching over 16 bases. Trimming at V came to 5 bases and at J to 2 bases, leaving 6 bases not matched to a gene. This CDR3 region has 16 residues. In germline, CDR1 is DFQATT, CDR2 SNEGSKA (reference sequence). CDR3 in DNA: TGCAGTGCTCCCGGGACTAGCGGGGGGGGCCCCTACGAGCAGTACTTC. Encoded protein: CSAPGTSGGGPYEQYF.

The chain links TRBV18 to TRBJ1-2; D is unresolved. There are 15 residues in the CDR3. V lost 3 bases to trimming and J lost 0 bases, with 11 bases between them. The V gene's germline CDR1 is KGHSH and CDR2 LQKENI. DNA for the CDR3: TGTGCCAGCTCACCCCAGACTAGAACTAACTATGGCTACACCTTC. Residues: CASSPQTRTNYGYTF.

CDR3 residues: CASSSRTGYSNQPQHF. CDR3 in DNA: TGTGCCAGCAGCTCGCGGACAGGGTATAGCAATCAGCCCCAGCATTTT. The chain combines TRBV6-1 with TRBJ1-5; 8 nucleotides line up with TRBD1. The CDR3 totals 16 residues. V lost 6 bases and J lost 0; bases outside the gene matches: 7. Germline values: CDR1 MNHNS, CDR2 SASEGT.

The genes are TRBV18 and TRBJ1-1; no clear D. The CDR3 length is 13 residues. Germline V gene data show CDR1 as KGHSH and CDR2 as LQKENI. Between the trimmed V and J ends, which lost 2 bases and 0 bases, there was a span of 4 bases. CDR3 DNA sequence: TGTGCCAGCTCACCAGGCATGAACACTGAAGCTTTCTTT. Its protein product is CASSPGMNTEAFF.

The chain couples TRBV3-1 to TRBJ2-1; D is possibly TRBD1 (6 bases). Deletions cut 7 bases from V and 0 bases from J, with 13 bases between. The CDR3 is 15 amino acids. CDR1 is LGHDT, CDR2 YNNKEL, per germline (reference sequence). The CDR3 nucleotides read TGTGCCAGCAACCTCAGGGGTAGCTCCTACAATGAGCAGTTCTTC. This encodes CASNLRGSSYNEQFF.